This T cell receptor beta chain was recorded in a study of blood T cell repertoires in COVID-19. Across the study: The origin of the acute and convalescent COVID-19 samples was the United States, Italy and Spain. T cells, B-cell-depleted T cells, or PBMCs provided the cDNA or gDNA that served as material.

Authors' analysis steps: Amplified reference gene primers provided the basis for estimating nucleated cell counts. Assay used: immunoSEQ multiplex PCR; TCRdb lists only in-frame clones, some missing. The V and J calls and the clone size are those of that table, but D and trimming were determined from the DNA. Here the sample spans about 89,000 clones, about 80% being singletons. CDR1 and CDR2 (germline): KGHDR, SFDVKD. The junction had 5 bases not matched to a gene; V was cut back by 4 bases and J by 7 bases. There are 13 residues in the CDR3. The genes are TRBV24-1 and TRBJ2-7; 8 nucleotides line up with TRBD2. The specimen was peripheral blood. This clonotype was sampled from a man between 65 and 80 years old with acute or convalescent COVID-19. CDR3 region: CATSDPGTREQYF. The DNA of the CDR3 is TGTGCCACCAGTGACCCGGGGACTAGGGAGCAGTACTTC.